The 6 T cell receptor beta chains presented below share a single source sample, sequenced in a study of T and B cells in COVID-19 patients. TRB rearrangements were amplified by multiplex PCR with BIOMED2 TRB-A/B primers. TCRdb fed the multiplex PCR reads into MiXCR, producing one record per CDR3 protein. The sample carries about 20,000 distinct CDR3 sequences, around 28% recorded once. From blood, about 240-550 ng of genomic DNA served as TRB template. Sequencing input: blood. These receptors were collected from a human donor who had recovered from COVID-19.

This clonotype is labeled medium-sized. The gene calls are TRBV29-1 and TRBJ2-2; D ambiguous. Germline V gene lookup returns CDR1 SQVTM and CDR2 ANQGSEA. The CDR3 runs 11 residues. The ends were cut back, 5 bases at V and 3 bases at J, with 4 bases in the middle. CDR3 protein: CSVFYTGELFF. The DNA for the CDR3 is TGCAGCGTTTTTTACACCGGGGAGCTGTTTTTT.

The chain joins TRBV12-3 or TRBV12-4 to TRBJ2-5, with 13 bases lining up with TRBD2. The CDR3 extends over 18 amino acids. Trimming took 1 base from V and 1 from J; bases not matched to a gene: 6. The CDR3 DNA reads TGTGCCAGCAGTTTAGTGGGACTAGCGGGGCCCTCCCAAGAGACCCAGTACTTC. Residues: CASSLVGLAGPSQETQYF.

The J gene is TRBJ1-2, the V gene TRBV12-3 or TRBV12-4; 10 bases fit TRBD1. The length of the CDR3 is 14 residues. V dropped 6 bases and J dropped 6; count of bases not matched to a gene: 7. The CDR3 bases are TGTGCCAGCAGGACGACAGGGGGCTCCAATGGCTACACCTTC. It codes for CASRTTGGSNGYTF.

This clonotype showed up just a few times. V gene TRBV7-6 combines with J gene TRBJ2-5; TRBD1 agrees at 9 bases. The CDR3 runs to 15 residues. V was clipped by 5 bases and J by 4 bases; unmatched bases: 8. Germline V gives CDR1 SGHVS, CDR2 FNYEAQ. This CDR3 is CASSPPGQGGETQYF. CDR3 nucleotide sequence: TGTGCCAGCAGCCCCCCGGGACAGGGCGGAGAGACCCAGTACTTC.

This clonotype was seen more than once but under ten times. This chain uses TRBV20-1 with TRBJ2-1; 8 bases agree with TRBD2. Germline CDR1 reads DFQATT; CDR2 reads SNEGSKA (reference sequence). The junction had 5 bases not matched to a gene; V was cut back by 3 bases and J by 4 bases. This CDR3 region has 14 residues. In DNA form, the CDR3 reads TGCAGTGCTAGCCCCACTAGCGGATACAATGAGCAGTTCTTC. Protein product: CSASPTSGYNEQFF.

This clonotype was seen at least ten times. The CDR3 is CASVGQGMDEQYF. CDR3 sequence (DNA): TGTGCCAGCGTGGGGCAGGGTATGGACGAGCAGTACTTC. The V gene is TRBV18, the J gene TRBJ2-7; D might be TRBD1 (5 bases). The CDR3 totals 13 residues. V lost 8 bases, J lost 5 bases, and 16 bases lay in between. Germline V gene lookup returns CDR1 KGHSH and CDR2 LQKENI.